Following are 21 T cell receptor beta chains from one sample sequenced in a study of siplizumab effects on memory and regulatory T cells. The method was immunoSEQ multiplex PCR; TCRdb's version includes in-frame clones alone and lacks a portion of them. Of 99,000 or so clones in the sample, roughly 94% are singletons; the top ten hold 1% to 1.5%. The sequencing sample was made of non-Treg CD4+ T cells sorted from blood. The receptors derive from a human donor in good health.

This clone was recorded only once. The V and J genes are TRBV7-8 and TRBJ2-1; a possible D gene is TRBD2 (6 bases). The CDR3 loop spans 18 amino acids. Per germline, CDR1 SGHVS and CDR2 FQNEAQ. Trimming shortened V by 1 base and J by 3 bases, and 19 bases separated the two germline ends. CDR3 DNA sequence: TGTGCCAGCAGCTTAGGCGTTTCGGCGGTCGGGGGCTACAATGAGCAGTTCTTC. Translating gives CASSLGVSAVGGYNEQFF.

V usage is TRBV4-1 and J usage is TRBJ2-2; D could derive from TRBD1 or TRBD2 (7 bases each). Germline lookup yields CDR1 MGHRA and CDR2 YSYEKL. V was pared by 5 bases and J by 0 bases, with 13 bases between. The CDR3 extends over 16 amino acids. As DNA, the CDR3 is TGCGCCAGCAGCAAGCGGGGACAGCCGAACACCGGGGAGCTGTTTTTT. It codes for CASSKRGQPNTGELFF.

The chain combines TRBV2 with TRBJ2-7; 8 nucleotides line up with TRBD2. Germline CDR1 and CDR2: SNHLY and FYNNEI. The CDR3 is 17 residues long. V shed 2 bases and J 3 bases; nucleotides not matched to a gene: 12. The CDR3, as DNA: TGTGCCAGCAGTGAACTTCCCCAGGCTAGCGGGCGCTACGAGCAGTACTTC. Residues: CASSELPQASGRYEQYF.

V and J are TRBV30 and TRBJ2-2; tentatively, D is TRBD2 (5 bases). This CDR3 has 15 amino acids. Germline values: CDR1 GTSNPN, CDR2 SVGIG (reference sequence). V lost 3 bases and J 4 bases, leaving 15 bases between the germline ends. The CDR3 region is CAWRPRTGSTGELFF. The CDR3, as DNA: TGTGCCTGGAGGCCAAGGACTGGGAGCACCGGGGAGCTGTTTTTT.

V usage is TRBV10-3 and J usage is TRBJ1-1; D may be TRBD1 (5 bases). CDR3 length equals 15 residues. Deletions cut 3 bases from V and 1 base from J, with 12 bases between. Germline CDR1 and CDR2: ENHRY and SYGVKD. The CDR3 DNA sequence: TGTGCCATCAGTGAACGGGGGGTATCGAACACTGAAGCTTTCTTT. Its translation: CAISERGVSNTEAFF.

The chain is built from TRBV27 and TRBJ1-5, with 10 bases identical to TRBD1. Trimming at V came to 6 bases and at J to 4 bases, leaving 6 bases not matched to a gene. The CDR3 is 15 residues long. Per the germline V gene, CDR1 is MNHEY and CDR2 is SMNVEV (reference sequence). The CDR3 DNA reads TGTGCCAGCAGCAGGGGGACAGGGGTAAATCAGCCCCAGCATTTT. This codes for CASSRGTGVNQPQHF.

The rearrangement links TRBV28 to TRBJ1-1, with 10 bases lining up with TRBD1. With 1 base clipped from V and 1 base from J, the junction kept 9 bases outside the gene matches. CDR1 MDHEN and CDR2 SYDVKM come from the germline V gene. The CDR3 has 18 amino acids. DNA of the CDR3: TGTGCCAGCAGTTTATTTAAGGGGACAGGGGTATGGAACACTGAAGCTTTCTTT. Protein: CASSLFKGTGVWNTEAFF.

The rearrangement uses TRBV12-5 and TRBJ1-4; the D is unclear. Germline V CDR1 and CDR2: LGHNT, FRNRAP. The CDR3 loop spans 22 amino acids. Trimming stripped 0 bases from V and 0 bases from J, with 26 bases between. The CDR3 reads CASGLVIPGGLKSEATNEKLFF. In DNA, the CDR3 is TGTGCTAGTGGTTTGGTAATCCCCGGAGGTTTGAAGAGCGAAGCAACTAATGAAAAACTGTTTTTT.

This sequence joins TRBV2 and TRBJ2-1; D not certain. The germline V gene has CDR1 SNHLY and CDR2 FYNNEI. The V end was cut by 4 bases, the J end by 7 bases, with 14 bases between. There are 14 residues in the CDR3. The CDR3, as DNA: TGTGCCAGCAGTGTTATGAGGCAGACAAATGAGCAGTTCTTC. Amino acids: CASSVMRQTNEQFF.

The chain combines TRBV7-8 with TRBJ2-7, with D uncertain. Germline-derived CDR1 and CDR2 are SGHVS and FQNEAQ. CDR3 size: 16 residues. The V gene lost 0 bases and the J gene lost 3 bases, with 15 bases spanning the gap. The CDR3 protein is CASSLATASPHYEQYF. DNA for the CDR3: TGTGCCAGCAGCTTAGCAACAGCCTCACCGCACTACGAGCAGTACTTC.

V and J are TRBV6-5 and TRBJ1-1, with D tentatively TRBD1 (6 bases). CDR3 length: 13 amino acids. In germline, CDR1 is MNHEY, CDR2 SVGAGI. The V gene lost 6 bases and the J gene lost 7 bases, with 15 bases spanning the gap. CDR3 sequence: CASSRTEISEAFF. The CDR3 nucleotides read TGTGCCAGCAGCAGGACAGAGATAAGTGAAGCTTTCTTT.

In its sample, this clone was seen once. The chain carries TRBV7-9 and TRBJ2-3; 8 positions match TRBD1. J was trimmed by 5 bases and V by 5 bases; bases with no gene match: 6. There are 14 residues in the CDR3. Germline V CDR1 and CDR2: SEHNR, FQNEAQ (reference sequence). The CDR3 nucleotides read TGTGCCAGCAGCGCCCTCACAGGGGGAGATACGCAGTATTTT. Residues: CASSALTGGDTQYF.

This chain joins TRBV4-2 and TRBJ2-1; 12 nucleotides align to TRBD2. This CDR3 is built from 18 residues. CDR1 is LGHNA and CDR2 is YNFKEQ in the germline V gene. Trimming removed 0 bases from V and 8 bases from J; junction bases left unmatched: 11. The DNA of the CDR3 is TGTGCCAGCAGCCAAGAGGCGACTAGCGGGAGAAGGTTGCATGAGCAGTTCTTC. This gives the protein CASSQEATSGRRLHEQFF.

The rearrangement joins TRBV5-4 to TRBJ2-1; 9 bases are shared with TRBD2. The ends lost 5 bases at V and 0 bases at J; junction bases unmatched: 3. The V gene's germline CDR1 is SGHNT and CDR2 YYREEE (reference sequence). There are 15 residues in the CDR3. CDR3 in amino acids: CASRFSGSSYNEQFF. As DNA, the CDR3 is TGTGCCAGCAGGTTTAGCGGGAGCTCCTACAATGAGCAGTTCTTC.

The rearrangement uses TRBV7-9 and TRBJ2-3; 9 bases match TRBD1. The CDR3 is made up of 19 amino acids. The V segment lost 6 bases and the J segment 4 bases; nucleotides outside the gene matches: 20. Per the germline V gene, CDR1 is SEHNR and CDR2 is FQNEAQ (reference sequence). This CDR3 reads CASRKRDRVGLVPPDTQYF. The CDR3 nucleotides read TGTGCCAGCAGGAAGAGGGACAGGGTCGGATTAGTCCCTCCAGATACGCAGTATTTT.

This chain joins TRBV19 and TRBJ2-7, with D unclear. V lost 6 bases, J lost 0 bases, and 12 bases lay in between. Per germline, CDR1 LNHDA and CDR2 SQIVND (reference sequence). The CDR3 loop spans 14 amino acids. The CDR3 DNA reads TGTGCCAGTAGCTTGGCGGTTAACTCCTACGAGCAGTACTTC. Protein product: CASSLAVNSYEQYF.

CDR3: CASSARDINTGELFF. The CDR3 nucleotides are TGTGCCAGCAGCGCCCGGGACATAAACACCGGGGAGCTGTTTTTT. J is TRBJ2-2 and V is TRBV9; D possibly corresponds to TRBD1 (6 bases). Trimming took off 3 bases at V and 2 bases at J, with 11 bases between the two ends. From germline, CDR1 is SGDLS and CDR2 YYNGEE. The CDR3 extends over 15 amino acids.

This rearrangement joins TRBV29-1 to TRBJ2-4, with a possible D match to TRBD2 (7 bases). This CDR3 spans 15 amino acids. Germline CDR1 reads SQVTM; CDR2 reads ANQGSEA. V lost 4 bases, J lost 0 bases, and 13 bases lay in between. The CDR3 nucleotides are TGCAGCGTTGCGGGGGGCCCTATAGCCAAAAACATTCAGTACTTC. Translation gives CSVAGGPIAKNIQYF.

The chain recombines TRBV14 with TRBJ2-2; D not certain. CDR1 and CDR2 (germline): SGHDN, FVKESK. The V end lost 0 bases, the J end lost 5 bases, and 16 bases lay between the germline ends. The CDR3 runs to 17 residues. Here the CDR3 reads CASSQDSRNLQTGELFF. As DNA, the CDR3 is TGTGCCAGCAGCCAAGACAGTCGTAACCTGCAAACCGGGGAGCTGTTTTTT.

The chain is built from TRBV7-3 and TRBJ2-1; no firm D call. This CDR3 has 13 residues. Per germline, CDR1 SGHTA and CDR2 FQGTGA. V was shortened by 1 base and J by 10 bases, with 11 bases between the two germline ends. CDR3 in amino acids: CASSLSRAGEQFF. Here the CDR3 DNA reads TGTGCCAGCAGCTTAAGCCGTGCCGGGGAGCAGTTCTTC.

The genes are TRBV5-8 and TRBJ2-5, with 7 bases that match TRBD1. CDR3 length equals 18 residues. From germline, CDR1 is SGHTS and CDR2 YDEGEE. The J segment lost 2 bases and the V segment lost 4 bases, leaving 17 bases of the junction unmatched. The CDR3 DNA is TGTGCCAGCAGCCTGGGTGTAGGGGTTACAGGGGCACAAGAGACCCAGTACTTC. It yields the protein CASSLGVGVTGAQETQYF.